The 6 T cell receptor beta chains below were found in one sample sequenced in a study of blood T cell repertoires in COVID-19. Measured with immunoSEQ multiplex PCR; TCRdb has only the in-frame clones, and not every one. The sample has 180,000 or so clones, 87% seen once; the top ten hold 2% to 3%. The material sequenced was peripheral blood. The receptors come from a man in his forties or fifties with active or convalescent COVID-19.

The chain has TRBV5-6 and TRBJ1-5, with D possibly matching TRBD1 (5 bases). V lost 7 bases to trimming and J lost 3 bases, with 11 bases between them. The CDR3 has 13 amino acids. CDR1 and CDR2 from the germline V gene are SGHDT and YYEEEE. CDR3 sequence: CASSDSSNQPQHF. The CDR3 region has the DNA TGTGCCAGCTCAGACAGCTCCAATCAGCCCCAGCATTTT.

CDR3 sequence (DNA): TGCGCCAGCAGCTTGGCAGGGAGGACAGGGGATGAAGGCTACACCTTC. Translated, it gives CASSLAGRTGDEGYTF. This chain connects TRBV5-1 to TRBJ1-2, with TRBD1 matching over 9 bases. Germline-derived CDR1 and CDR2 are SGHRS and YFSETQ. Trimming at V came to 0 bases and at J to 8 bases, leaving 11 bases not matched to a gene. This CDR3 contains 16 residues.

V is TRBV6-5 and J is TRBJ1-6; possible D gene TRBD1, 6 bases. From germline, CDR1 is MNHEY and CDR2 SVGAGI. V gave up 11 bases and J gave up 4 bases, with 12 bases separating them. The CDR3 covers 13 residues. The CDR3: CAGNREYNSPLHF. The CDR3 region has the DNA TGTGCCGGTAACAGGGAGTATAATTCACCCCTCCACTTT.

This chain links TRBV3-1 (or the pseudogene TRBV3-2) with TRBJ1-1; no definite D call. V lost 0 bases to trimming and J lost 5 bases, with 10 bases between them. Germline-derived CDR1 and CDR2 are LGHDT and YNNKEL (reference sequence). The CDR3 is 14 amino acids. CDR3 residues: CASSQESRVTEAFF. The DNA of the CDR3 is TGTGCCAGCAGCCAAGAATCGCGGGTTACTGAAGCTTTCTTT.

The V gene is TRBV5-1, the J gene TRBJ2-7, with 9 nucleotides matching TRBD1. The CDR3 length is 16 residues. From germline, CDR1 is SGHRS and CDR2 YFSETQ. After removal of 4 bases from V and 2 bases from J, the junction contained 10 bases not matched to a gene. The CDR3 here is CASSTSPGQGAYEQYF. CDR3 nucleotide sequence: TGCGCCAGCAGCACTTCCCCGGGACAGGGAGCCTACGAGCAGTACTTC.

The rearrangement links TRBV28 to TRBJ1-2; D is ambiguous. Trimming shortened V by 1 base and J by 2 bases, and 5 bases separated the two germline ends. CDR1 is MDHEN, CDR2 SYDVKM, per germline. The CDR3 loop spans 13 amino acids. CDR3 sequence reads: CASSLSRNYGYTF. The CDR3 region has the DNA TGTGCCAGCAGTTTATCCAGGAACTATGGCTACACCTTC.